These 20 T cell receptor beta chains share one sample of origin, sequenced in a study of blood T cell repertoires in COVID-19. Libraries were prepared by immunoSEQ multiplex PCR; TCRdb keeps only in-frame clonotypes and omits some of them. The data hold about 110,000 clones, with roughly 82% observed a single time. Sequences were obtained from peripheral blood. Receptors were obtained from a woman of 80 years or more with active or convalescent COVID-19.

The chain joins TRBV2 to TRBJ2-7; 10 bases map to TRBD2. This CDR3 contains 15 residues. The junction had 7 bases not matched to a gene; V was cut back by 6 bases and J by 2 bases. CDR1 is SNHLY and CDR2 is FYNNEI in the germline V gene. In DNA form, the CDR3 reads TGTGCCAGCAGAGTCCTAGCGGGAGACCCCTACGAGCAGTACTTC. The encoded protein is CASRVLAGDPYEQYF.

V and J are TRBV7-2 and TRBJ1-4; D possibly corresponds to TRBD1 (5 bases). This CDR3 is 15 amino acids long. Trimming took off 0 bases at V and 6 bases at J, with 11 bases between the two ends. Germline V gene data show CDR1 as SGHTA and CDR2 as FQGNSA. DNA for the CDR3: TGTGCCAGCAGCTTAGCGGCAGGGTCCCATGAAAAACTGTTTTTT. Protein sequence: CASSLAAGSHEKLFF.

This chain links TRBV5-1 with TRBJ1-1, with 10 bases that match TRBD1. The V and J ends lost 0 bases and 1 base, in that order; junction bases with no gene match: 12. The CDR3 sequence is 19 residues long. Germline V gene lookup returns CDR1 SGHRS and CDR2 YFSETQ. Here the CDR3 DNA reads TGCGCCAGCAGCTTGGACTGGGGACAGGGGATATTCGGGAACACTGAAGCTTTCTTT. Protein product: CASSLDWGQGIFGNTEAFF.

V and J are TRBV5-1 and TRBJ2-5, with D possibly TRBD2 on 6 matching bases. Germline V gives CDR1 SGHRS, CDR2 YFSETQ. The CDR3 runs to 15 residues. V was trimmed by 4 bases and J by 4 bases, leaving 17 bases between them. CDR3 sequence: CASSPGDRRGETQYF. The CDR3 DNA reads as TGCGCCAGCAGCCCTGGGGACCGGAGGGGAGAGACCCAGTACTTC.

This rearrangement joins TRBV9 to TRBJ2-1; D is possibly TRBD2 (6 bases). V gave up 4 bases and J gave up 4 bases, with 15 bases separating them. CDR3 size: 15 residues. Per germline, CDR1 SGDLS and CDR2 YYNGEE. This CDR3 is CASSFLPSEYNEQFF. For the CDR3, the DNA is TGTGCCAGCAGCTTTTTGCCTAGCGAATACAATGAGCAGTTCTTC.

This chain uses TRBV6-6 with TRBJ2-4; 14 bases map to TRBD2. V was clipped by 5 bases and J by 2 bases; unmatched bases: 5. Per germline, CDR1 MNHNY and CDR2 SVGAGI (reference sequence). The CDR3 extends over 17 amino acids. The CDR3 loop is CASSRLAGGASKNIQYF. The CDR3 DNA is TGTGCCAGCAGTCGACTAGCGGGAGGGGCGTCCAAAAACATTCAGTACTTC.

The chain couples TRBV28 to TRBJ1-2; 9 bases match TRBD1. From germline, CDR1 is MDHEN and CDR2 SYDVKM. V shed 4 bases and J 8 bases; nucleotides not matched to a gene: 8. The CDR3 runs to 14 residues. The CDR3 DNA reads as TGTGCCAGCAGTTCTCCGGGACAGGGATGGGGCTACACCTTC. This codes for CASSSPGQGWGYTF.

The V gene is TRBV5-8, the J gene TRBJ2-7, with a tentative D call TRBD1 (5 bases). This CDR3 comprises 15 residues. With 4 bases removed from V and 4 bases from J, the gap between germline ends came to 18 bases. CDR1 and CDR2 from the germline V gene are SGHTS and YDEGEE. The CDR3 region has the DNA TGTGCCAGCAGCGATAGGGGCCCCGTAGGGTACGAGCAGTACTTC. It translates to CASSDRGPVGYEQYF.

The chain recombines TRBV5-8 with TRBJ1-2; D call uncertain. V was pared by 4 bases and J by 1 base, with 8 bases between. Germline loops: CDR1 SGHTS, CDR2 YDEGEE. CDR3 length: 13 residues. The CDR3 DNA follows: TGTGCCAGCAGCCCGGACTATAACTATGGCTACACCTTC. This codes for CASSPDYNYGYTF.

This chain uses TRBV6-5 with TRBJ2-1; 10 nucleotides match TRBD2. This CDR3 has 15 amino acids. The ends lost 4 bases at V and 7 bases at J; junction bases unmatched: 7. Germline lookup yields CDR1 MNHEY and CDR2 SVGAGI. The CDR3, as DNA: TGTGCCAGCAGTTGGAAACTAGCGGGACTTAATGAGCAGTTCTTC. It codes for CASSWKLAGLNEQFF.

The chain couples TRBV1 to TRBJ1-5; TRBD1, as called in the table, went unchecked against the DNA. TRBV1 is noted as a pseudogene. This CDR3 region has 16 residues. CDR3 amino acids: CTSSQAPRWHNQPQHF. The CDR3 nucleotides are TGCACCAGCAGCCAAGCACCCAGATGGCACAATCAGCCCCAGCATTTT.

This clone was seen only once. The chain carries TRBV23-1 and TRBJ2-1; TRBD2 is a possible D gene (6 bases). TRBV23-1 is known as an ORF, though its function is uncertain. CDR3 length equals 20 residues. Trimming pared 0 bases from V and 4 bases from J, leaving 25 bases between. CDR3: CASSQSWRATLHRFYNEQFF. The CDR3 DNA reads as TGCGCCAGCAGTCAATCGTGGAGGGCAACACTACATCGTTTTTACAATGAGCAGTTCTTC.

The rearrangement uses TRBV27 and TRBJ2-1, with D tentatively TRBD2 (5 bases). This CDR3 is built from 13 residues. Trimming stripped 3 bases from V and 8 bases from J, with 11 bases between. Germline V gene sequence: CDR1 MNHEY, CDR2 SMNVEV (reference sequence). The CDR3 loop reads CASSFEASYEQFF. CDR3 in DNA: TGTGCCAGCAGTTTTGAGGCTAGCTATGAGCAGTTCTTC.

J is TRBJ1-6 and V is TRBV2; D is unresolved. CDR1 is SNHLY, CDR2 FYNNEI, per germline. The CDR3 is made up of 15 amino acids. V dropped 6 bases and J dropped 7 bases, with 16 bases sitting between them. CDR3 sequence reads: CASSEGYARNSPLHF. The CDR3 region has the DNA TGTGCCAGCAGCGAGGGCTACGCCCGAAATTCACCCCTCCACTTT.

The rearrangement joins TRBV28 to TRBJ1-1; 8 bases fit TRBD1. Trimming cost V 5 bases and J 4 bases; bases outside gene matches: 9. Germline lookup yields CDR1 MDHEN and CDR2 SYDVKM. This CDR3 region has 15 residues. The CDR3 DNA reads as TGTGCCAGCAGTGACAGGGGCGGATGGGTCACTGAAGCTTTCTTT. Translation: CASSDRGGWVTEAFF.

This chain uses TRBV4-1 with TRBJ2-3; TRBD2 matches at 12 bases. The V and J ends lost 0 bases and 5 bases, in that order; junction bases with no gene match: 6. CDR1 and CDR2 (germline): MGHRA, YSYEKL. The CDR3 runs 17 residues. The CDR3 sequence is CASSQESSGRARDTQYF. CDR3 nucleotide sequence: TGCGCCAGCAGCCAAGAGTCTAGCGGGAGGGCCCGAGATACGCAGTATTTT.

CDR3 in amino acids: CASSLSPGTGQETQYF. The CDR3, as DNA: TGCGCCAGCAGCTTGTCCCCGGGGACAGGGCAAGAGACCCAGTACTTC. The chain employs TRBV5-1 and TRBJ2-5; 9 nucleotides match TRBD1. The germline CDR1 and CDR2 sequences are SGHRS and YFSETQ. The CDR3 totals 16 residues. The V segment lost 1 base and the J segment 2 bases; nucleotides outside the gene matches: 6. Together with reference TRBV5-1 and TRBJ2-5, the CDR3 gives the full variable domain: KAGVTQTPRYLIKTRGQQVTLSCSPISGHRSVSWYQQTPGQGLQFLFEYFSETQRNKGNFPGRFSGRQFSNSRSEMNVSTLELGDSALYLCASSLSPGTGQETQYFGPGTRLLVL.

This clone showed up just once. The rearrangement links TRBV14 to TRBJ2-7, with 9 bases that match TRBD1. CDR1 SGHDN and CDR2 FVKESK come from the germline V gene. V lost 4 bases and J lost 6; bases outside the gene matches: 7. The CDR3 sequence is 14 residues long. CDR3 nucleotide sequence: TGTGCCAGCAGCCCAAAGGGACAGGGCCTCGAGCAGTACTTC. Its protein is CASSPKGQGLEQYF. Combining the CDR3 with reference TRBV14 and TRBJ2-7 gives the whole variable domain EAGVTQFPSHSVIEKGQTVTLRCDPISGHDNLYWYRRVMGKEIKFLLHFVKESKQDESGMPNNRFLAERTGGTYSTLKVQPAELEDSGVYFCASSPKGQGLEQYFGPGTRLTVT.

The rearrangement links TRBV2 to TRBJ2-5; 9 bases line up with TRBD2. The CDR3 runs 18 residues. After removal of 7 bases from V and 1 base from J, the junction contained 16 bases not matched to a gene. CDR1 and CDR2 (germline): SNHLY, FYNNEI. The CDR3 sequence: CASKRWAGGPQFQETQYF. The CDR3 nucleotides are TGTGCCAGCAAACGTTGGGCGGGAGGGCCCCAATTCCAAGAGACCCAGTACTTC.

The chain has TRBV7-2 and TRBJ2-2; TRBD2 matches 9 bases. The J segment lost 6 bases and the V segment lost 7 bases, leaving 12 bases of the junction unmatched. Looked up from germline, CDR1 is SGHTA and CDR2 is FQGNSA. This CDR3 is built from 16 residues. The CDR3 here is CASTLVGLAISGELFF. CDR3 coding DNA: TGTGCCAGCACCCTTGTGGGACTAGCTATTTCCGGGGAGCTGTTTTTT.